This T cell receptor beta chain was sequenced during a study of PD-1 blockade in classical Hodgkin lymphoma. In the study overall: Patients got intravenous nivolumab 3 mg/kg every 2 weeks.

Points from the study as a whole: Unlike CD8+ TCR diversity, which did not rise significantly by C4D1, CD4+ TCR diversity did.

Points on this clone: Its cognate antigen is unknown.

Relapses following autologous stem cell transplantation were seen in all patients, with brentuximab vedotin exposure varying. Relapsed/refractory classical Hodgkin lymphoma patients had complete, partial or progressive responses. The germline gives CDR1 MNHEY, CDR2 SVGAGI. The length of the CDR3 is 12 residues. Sequencing was performed with immunoSEQ multiplex PCR; in TCRdb, only in-frame clones are kept and a portion is missing. The sample has over 6,500 clones, around 80% seen once. This rearrangement joins TRBV6-5 to TRBJ2-2, with D maybe TRBD2 (5 bases). The clonotype originates from a human donor with classical Hodgkin lymphoma. Sequenced here: peripheral blood mononuclear cells (PBMCs), sampled at baseline. The CDR3 nucleotides read TGTTACCAGCGTGAGGGCACCGGGGAGCTGTTTTTT. It yields the protein CYQREGTGELFF.